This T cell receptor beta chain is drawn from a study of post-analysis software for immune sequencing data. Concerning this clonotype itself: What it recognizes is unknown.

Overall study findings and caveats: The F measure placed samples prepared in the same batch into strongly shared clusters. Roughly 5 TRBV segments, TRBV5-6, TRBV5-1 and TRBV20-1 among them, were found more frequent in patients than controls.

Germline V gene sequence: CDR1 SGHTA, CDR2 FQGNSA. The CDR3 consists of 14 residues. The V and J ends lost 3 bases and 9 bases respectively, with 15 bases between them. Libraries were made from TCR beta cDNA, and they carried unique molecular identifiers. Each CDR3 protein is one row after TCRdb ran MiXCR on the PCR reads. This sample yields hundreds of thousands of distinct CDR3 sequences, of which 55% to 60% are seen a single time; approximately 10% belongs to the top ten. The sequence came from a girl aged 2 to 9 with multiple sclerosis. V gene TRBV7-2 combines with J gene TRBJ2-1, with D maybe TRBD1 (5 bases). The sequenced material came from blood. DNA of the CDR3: TGTGCCAGCAGCTTCTTTCCAGGGCCTGGTGAGCAGTTCTTC. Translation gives CASSFFPGPGEQFF.